These 4 T cell receptor beta chains share one sample of origin, sequenced in a study of shared clonotypes between healthy human individuals. Sequencing used immunoSEQ multiplex PCR; TCRdb keeps in-frame clones, though not all of them. The sample has around 2,000,000 clones, approximately 94% seen once; the top ten hold around 1.7%. CD45RO-negative, CCR7-selected cells formed the naive CD8 fraction, which excluded terminally differentiated effector memory CD45RA+ cells. Sequencing was done on a sample of naive CD8+ T cells from PBMCs. The receptors derive from a man between 18 and 29 years old in good health. Some clones in this sample may be carry-over from other donors' samples.

The chain recombines TRBV30 with TRBJ2-7; perhaps D is TRBD1 or TRBD2 (6 bases each). The CDR3 is made up of 10 amino acids. The germline V gene has CDR1 GTSNPN and CDR2 SVGIG (reference sequence). The V end was cut by 7 bases, the J end by 9 bases, with 13 bases between. The CDR3 protein is CALRGVGQYF. CDR3 DNA: TGTGCCTTAAGGGGGGTCGGGCAGTACTTC.

The chain combines TRBV19 with TRBJ2-7; 10 positions agree with TRBD2. This CDR3 is built from 15 residues. Unmatched junction bases numbered 8, after V lost 4 bases and J lost 5 bases. The V gene's germline CDR1 is LNHDA and CDR2 SQIVND (reference sequence). The CDR3 DNA is TGTGCCAGTAGTACCTGGAGCGGGAGGGCCGACGAGCAGTACTTC. It translates to CASSTWSGRADEQYF.

The CDR3 DNA follows: TGTGCCAGCAGTGAAGTCCCACAGGGGCTTAGGGAGCCCCAGCATTTT. This sequence encodes CASSEVPQGLREPQHF. The chain uses TRBV2 and TRBJ1-5, with 7 bases aligning to TRBD1. The CDR3 covers 16 residues. V dropped 1 base and J dropped 8; count of bases not matched to a gene: 11. The germline V gene encodes CDR1 SNHLY and CDR2 FYNNEI.

This rearrangement joins TRBV29-1 to TRBJ2-7; D gene ambiguous. CDR1 and CDR2 from the germline V gene are SQVTM and ANQGSEA. This CDR3 is 12 amino acids long. The V and J ends lost 0 bases and 2 bases respectively, with 5 bases between them. CDR3 sequence: CSVEEVPYEQYF. The CDR3, as DNA: TGCAGCGTTGAAGAGGTGCCCTACGAGCAGTACTTC.